This T cell receptor beta chain was sequenced in a study of tissue T cells after allogeneic stem cell transplantation (dated by TCRdb to 2021 to 2024). In the study overall: For tissues with multiple samples, a pathologist reviewed H&E sections and gave sequencing priority to samples with histologically apparent lymphocytes. Using research autopsies of patients with and without GVHD, plus mouse models of GVHD, the study profiled TCR beta repertoires across many tissues. On the human side, the study was prospective and observational, with no blinding or randomization. On the study overall, not on this receptor specifically: The patient cohort was small and varied clinically, and sampling depth was recognized as a limitation. Blood and spleen T cells captured only a limited portion of the TCR repertoire detected in tissues, in both patients and mice. The study did not determine which tissue TCRs were alloreactive or antigen-specific, and some clones might have been persisting host cells. Blood samples were not available from the non-GVHD comparator patients. Only a few T cell clones appeared in more than one patient, yet motif-based clustering showed tissue-specific repertoire signatures that were shared between patients. Within patients, how anatomically similar tissues were was a major factor shaping TCR repertoire composition, regardless of disease or transplant status.

Interpreted using the paper, the time point label stands for: human tissue collected at research (rapid) autopsy. Three non-HCT comparator patients who had other cancers, at least five GI tract samples, and no known GI disease at death were chosen retrospectively. Autopsy tissues, which were obtained after a median post-mortem interval of approximately 9.8 hours, included GI sites from esophagus to rectum, liver, skin and lymphoid organs including spleen. Each autopsy specimen was cut in two, with one portion flash-frozen in liquid nitrogen and the remainder formalin-fixed, and the outer muscle layers of GI specimens were removed. To extract genomic DNA from frozen tissues, either the Mag-Bind Blood & Tissue DNA HDQ 96 Kit on a Chemagic 360 or the DNeasy Blood & Tissue Kit was used. Because of concern about red blood cell contamination, extracted DNA was further purified using the Genomic DNA Clean & Concentrator-25 kit.

This clone was observed a few times. Its antigen remains unidentified. No base qualities exist here, and no much larger clone lies one base off it. V is cut back by 6 bases and J by 1 base, with 3 bases in the junction unmatched. Taken from the germline V gene, the CDR1 and CDR2 loops are SGHTS and YDEGEE. Including the terminal cysteine and phenylalanine, the CDR3 comprises 14 residues. Only the CDR3 DNA stays, 42 bases, in frame from base 1. Library generation was performed with the immunoSEQ multiplex PCR assay. Adaptive Biotechnologies performed TCRbeta CDR3 sequencing at survey depth and reported CDR3 sequences, V/J genes, productive frequency, and template counts. TCR beta CDR3 regions were amplified from genomic DNA rather than RNA. As for the authors' bioinformatics: Jensen-Shannon divergence was used to quantify pairwise repertoire overlap between tissues, with a value of 1 indicating complete divergence and a value of 0 indicating identical repertoires. Tissues were clustered by single-linkage agglomerative hierarchical clustering of pairwise JSD values, and the clustering results were displayed as dendrograms. GLIPH2 was run on all patient samples with simulation_depth 1000, kmer_min_depth 3, cdr3_length_cutoff 8, keeping groups with more than two unique CDR3s. In a standardized tissue-overlap score, Jaccard GLIPH-group overlap across patients was extrapolated to a standard repertoire size of 1000 clones. Linear mixed-effect models, with tissue included as a fixed effect and individual included as a random effect, were used to assess associations of diversity with clinical or experimental variables. Here the immuneACCESS table is served through TCRdb, limited to in-frame sequences with V and J called. Missing clones are a known gap in these copies; in checked studies unresolved V genes cover under half, and the rest lacks a known reason. V and J calls and clone size are those listed in that table; D and trimming were worked out from the DNA. The sample includes some 24,000 clones, with roughly 80% observed a single time. The top ten constitute 7.5% to 9% of the sample.

This TCR came from a female donor of 60 years or more with lung cancer. Sequenced here: tissue from the ileum, sampled at autopsy. The V and J segments used are TRBV5-8 and TRBJ1-5; TRBD1 aligns with 8 central bases. The nucleotide sequence reads TGTGCCAGCAACAGGGGGACGAGCAATCAGCCCCAGCATTTT. The translation is CASNRGTSNQPQHF.